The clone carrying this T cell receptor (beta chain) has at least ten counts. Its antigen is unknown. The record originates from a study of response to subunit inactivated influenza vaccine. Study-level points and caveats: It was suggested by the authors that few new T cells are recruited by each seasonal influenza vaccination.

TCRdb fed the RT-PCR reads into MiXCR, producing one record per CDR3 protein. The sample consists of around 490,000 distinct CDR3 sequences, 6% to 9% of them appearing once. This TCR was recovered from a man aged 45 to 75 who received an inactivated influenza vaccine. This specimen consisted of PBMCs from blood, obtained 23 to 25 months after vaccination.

For the CDR3, the DNA is TGCAGTGCTAGAGGAACGGGGAACAATCAGCCCCAGCATTTT. This encodes CSARGTGNNQPQHF. V gene TRBV20-1 combines with J gene TRBJ1-5; D uncertain. Trimming cost V 1 base and J 3 bases, with 10 bases left between them. Germline CDR1 is DFQATT and CDR2 is SNEGSKA (reference sequence). The CDR3 consists of 14 residues.